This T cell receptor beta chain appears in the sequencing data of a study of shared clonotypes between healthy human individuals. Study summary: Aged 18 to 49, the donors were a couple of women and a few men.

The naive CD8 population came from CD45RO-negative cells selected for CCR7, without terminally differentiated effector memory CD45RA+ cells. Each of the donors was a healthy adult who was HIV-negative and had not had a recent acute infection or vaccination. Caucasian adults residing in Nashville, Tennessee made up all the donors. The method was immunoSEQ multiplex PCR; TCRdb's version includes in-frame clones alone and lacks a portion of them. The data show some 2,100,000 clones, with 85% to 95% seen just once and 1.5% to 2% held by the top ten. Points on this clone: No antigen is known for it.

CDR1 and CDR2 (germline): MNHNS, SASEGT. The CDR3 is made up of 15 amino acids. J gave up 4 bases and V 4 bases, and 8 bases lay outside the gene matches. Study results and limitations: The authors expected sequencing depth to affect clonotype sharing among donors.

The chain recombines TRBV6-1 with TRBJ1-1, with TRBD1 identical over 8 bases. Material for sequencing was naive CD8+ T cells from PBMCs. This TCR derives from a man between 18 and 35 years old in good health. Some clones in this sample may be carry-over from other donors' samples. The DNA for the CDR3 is TGTGCCAGCAGTGCGCCCCGACAGGGGACCACTGAAGCTTTCTTT. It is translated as CASSAPRQGTTEAFF.